The 26 T cell receptor beta chains presented below share a single source sample, sequenced in a study of cytomegalovirus exposure and HLA in healthy donors. The table came from immunoSEQ multiplex PCR; TCRdb's copy has only in-frame clones and leaves some out. The sample records 110,000 or so clones, almost 90% being singletons. What was sequenced was PBMCs. The receptors derive from a woman between 18 and 29 years old in good health and CMV-seronegative.

This chain links TRBV11-2 with TRBJ2-7, with 8 bases lining up with TRBD1. This CDR3 region has 15 residues. Germline CDR1 is SGHAT and CDR2 is FQNNGV. With 5 bases clipped from V and 1 base from J, the junction kept 7 bases outside the gene matches. In nucleotides, the CDR3 is TGTGCCAGCAGCCAGTTGACAGGGGCATCCTACGAGCAGTACTTC. Translated: CASSQLTGASYEQYF. The full variable domain, rest sourced from reference TRBV11-2 and TRBJ2-7, is EAGVAQSPRYKIIEKRQSVAFWCNPISGHATLYWYQQILGQGPKLLIQFQNNGVVDDSQLPKDRFSAERLKGVDSTLKIQPAKLEDSAVYLCASSQLTGASYEQYFGPGTRLTVT.

V is TRBV28 and J is TRBJ2-2; D remains unclear. This CDR3 region has 12 residues. CDR1 MDHEN and CDR2 SYDVKM come from the germline V gene. Trimming left V 5 bases short and J 4 bases short, with 5 bases between. The CDR3 bases are TGTGCCAGCAGTCGTTCCACCGGGGAGCTGTTTTTT. It translates to CASSRSTGELFF.

V is TRBV5-4 and J is TRBJ2-7; 11 bases are shared with TRBD2. V shed 1 base and J 6 bases; nucleotides not matched to a gene: 0. The CDR3 contains 13 residues. CDR1 is SGHNT and CDR2 is YYREEE in the germline V gene (reference sequence). As DNA, the CDR3 is TGTGCCAGCAGCTTGCTAGCGGGGGGCGAGCAGTACTTC. It specifies CASSLLAGGEQYF.

This chain links TRBV11-3 with TRBJ1-3; no clear D. CDR3 length: 12 residues. CDR1 is SGHNT, CDR2 YENEEA, per germline. Trimming shortened V by 3 bases and J by 2 bases, and 2 bases separated the two germline ends. This CDR3 reads CASSFTGNTIYF. DNA for the CDR3: TGTGCCAGCAGCTTCACTGGAAACACCATATATTTT.

This clone was counted between two and nine times. The chain employs TRBV18 and TRBJ2-1, with a weak D call TRBD1 (7 bases). V lost 2 bases and J lost 8, with 16 bases in between. The germline gives CDR1 KGHSH, CDR2 LQKENI. This CDR3 is built from 15 residues. This CDR3 reads CASSPSTGRLYEQFF. The CDR3 nucleotides are TGTGCCAGCTCACCATCGACAGGGAGGTTGTATGAGCAGTTCTTC.

V is TRBV7-3 and J is TRBJ2-3; D is possibly TRBD2 (6 bases). Germline loops: CDR1 SGHTA, CDR2 FQGTGA. The CDR3 is 18 amino acids. V lost 1 base to trimming and J lost 3 bases, with 20 bases between them. The CDR3 loop is CASSLRPVGSGWTDTQYF. The CDR3 nucleotides are TGTGCCAGCAGCTTAAGACCTGTCGGGAGTGGGTGGACAGATACGCAGTATTTT.

The V call is TRBV2, the J call TRBJ2-5; tentative D call: TRBD2 (6 bases). Trimming removed 7 bases at V and 5 bases at J, with 14 bases between. Per germline, CDR1 SNHLY and CDR2 FYNNEI. CDR3 length equals 13 residues. CDR3 in amino acids: CASIRENGETQYF. The CDR3 coding sequence is TGTGCCAGCATACGGGAGAACGGGGAGACCCAGTACTTC.

The rearrangement joins TRBV11-3 to TRBJ2-7; 8 bases are a match to TRBD2. CDR1 is SGHNT, CDR2 YENEEA, per germline. The CDR3 has 16 residues. The junction had 9 bases not matched to a gene; V was cut back by 5 bases and J by 0 bases. In nucleotides, the CDR3 is TGTGCCAGCAGCCCATACCCTAGCGGGCCCTCCTACGAGCAGTACTTC. This translates into CASSPYPSGPSYEQYF.

This clone was counted many times. This chain joins TRBV5-4 and TRBJ2-2, with D possibly being TRBD2 (5 bases). CDR3 length: 17 amino acids. CDR1 SGHNT and CDR2 YYREEE come from the germline V gene (reference sequence). V lost 4 bases and J lost 0, with 16 bases in between. CDR3 nucleotide sequence: TGTGCCAGCAGCGGAGGTCTAGATGTGGCGAACACCGGGGAGCTGTTTTTT. This codes for CASSGGLDVANTGELFF.

The chain joins TRBV7-4 to TRBJ2-3; TRBD1 might be the D (6 bases). This CDR3 comprises 13 residues. Germline V CDR1 and CDR2: SGHVT, SQSDAQ. V lost 4 bases, J lost 4 bases, and 9 bases lay in between. The DNA for the CDR3 is TGTGCCAGCAGCTGGGGGACATCAGATACGCAGTATTTT. It translates to CASSWGTSDTQYF. The full variable domain, in which reference TRBV7-4 and TRBJ2-3 provide the parts outside the CDR3, is GAGVSQSPRYKVAKRGRDVALRCDSISGHVTLYWYRQTLGQGSEVLTYSQSDAQRDKSGRPSGRFSAERPERSVSTLKIQRTEQGDSAVYLCASSWGTSDTQYFGPGTRLTVL.

In this sample, this clone turned up a few times. J is TRBJ2-5 and V is TRBV5-1, with no clear D. The V end was cut by 1 base, the J end by 4 bases, with 11 bases between. Germline CDR1 and CDR2: SGHRS and YFSETQ. This CDR3 is 14 amino acids long. The CDR3 DNA is TGCGCCAGCAGCTTGACGTCTACGGGAGAGACCCAGTACTTC. This sequence encodes CASSLTSTGETQYF.

The chain recombines TRBV11-2 with TRBJ2-7, with 10 bases identical to TRBD1. Germline V gene lookup returns CDR1 SGHAT and CDR2 FQNNGV. CDR3 size: 17 residues. V shed 3 bases and J 3 bases; nucleotides not matched to a gene: 11. CDR3 loop: CASSFRGAGQGFYEQYF. For the CDR3, the DNA is TGTGCCAGCAGCTTCAGGGGAGCGGGACAGGGGTTCTACGAGCAGTACTTC.

CDR3 amino acids: CASSLVPGDYGYTF. The DNA for the CDR3 is TGCGCCAGCAGCTTGGTACCAGGGGACTATGGCTACACCTTC. V usage is TRBV5-1 and J usage is TRBJ1-2, with a tentative D call TRBD1 (6 bases). The CDR3 totals 14 residues. Germline values: CDR1 SGHRS, CDR2 YFSETQ. Trimming took off 0 bases at V and 3 bases at J, with 9 bases between the two ends.

This clone turned up a few times. V and J are TRBV10-1 and TRBJ1-2, with TRBD1 matching 7 bases. This CDR3 contains 15 residues. The germline V gene encodes CDR1 WNHNN and CDR2 SYGVQD (reference sequence). V was pared by 8 bases and J by 4 bases, with 13 bases of the junction left unmatched. CDR3 region: CASARTGASLYGYTF. The CDR3 region has the DNA TGCGCCAGCGCTCGCACAGGGGCCTCACTCTATGGCTACACCTTC.

The rearrangement joins TRBV2 to TRBJ2-3; TRBD2 matches 8 bases. V trimming: 6 bases; J trimming: 6 bases; junction bases outside the gene matches: 2. The CDR3 spans 12 residues. Germline lookup yields CDR1 SNHLY and CDR2 FYNNEI. The DNA of the CDR3 is TGTGCCAGCAGGCGACTAGCGGATACGCAGTATTTT. It is translated as CASRRLADTQYF.

This sequence joins TRBV19 and TRBJ2-7; D possibly corresponds to TRBD1 (6 bases). CDR1 is LNHDA and CDR2 is SQIVND in the germline V gene (reference sequence). With 8 bases removed from V and 1 base from J, the gap between germline ends came to 12 bases. CDR3 length: 13 amino acids. The CDR3 sequence: CASAGTPSYEQYF. The CDR3 DNA sequence: TGTGCCAGTGCCGGGACACCATCCTACGAGCAGTACTTC.

The rearrangement links TRBV28 to TRBJ1-3; D call uncertain. CDR1 and CDR2 from the germline V gene are MDHEN and SYDVKM. Trimming pared 1 base from V and 0 bases from J, leaving 7 bases between. This CDR3 has 15 amino acids. In DNA form, the CDR3 reads TGTGCCAGCAGTTTATCTCTGTTCTCTGGAAACACCATATATTTT. The encoded protein is CASSLSLFSGNTIYF.

In this sample, this clone turned up a few times. This chain joins TRBV19 and TRBJ1-2; 8 bases line up with TRBD1. Trimming took 5 bases from V and 0 from J; bases not matched to a gene: 8. The CDR3 is made up of 16 amino acids. Germline loops: CDR1 LNHDA, CDR2 SQIVND (reference sequence). CDR3 loop: CASSDTRTGPNYGYTF. The DNA for the CDR3 is TGTGCCAGTAGTGACACCCGGACAGGGCCTAACTATGGCTACACCTTC.

The gene calls are TRBV6-5 and TRBJ1-3, with TRBD1 as a possible D gene (6 bases). The V and J ends lost 6 bases and 1 base respectively, with 10 bases between them. The CDR3 spans 14 residues. Looked up from germline, CDR1 is MNHEY and CDR2 is SVGAGI. As DNA, the CDR3 is TGTGCCAGCAGACAGGGTACGTCTGGAAACACCATATATTTT. Amino acids: CASRQGTSGNTIYF.

CDR3 region: CASSGTVGNQPQHF. The DNA of the CDR3 is TGTGCCAGCAGCGGGACAGTAGGCAATCAGCCCCAGCATTTT. This rearrangement joins TRBV5-5 to TRBJ1-5, with 7 bases aligning to TRBD1. Looked up from germline, CDR1 is SGHKS and CDR2 is YYEKEE (reference sequence). V was clipped by 4 bases and J by 2 bases; unmatched bases: 3. The CDR3 is 14 amino acids.

The chain has TRBV5-1 and TRBJ1-1; TRBD1 is a possible D gene (5 bases). The V and J ends lost 0 bases and 0 bases respectively, with 15 bases between them. CDR1 and CDR2 from the germline V gene are SGHRS and YFSETQ. CDR3 size: 17 residues. The CDR3 sequence: CASSLGISTALNTEAFF. The CDR3 DNA reads TGCGCCAGCAGCTTGGGTATTTCGACAGCCTTGAACACTGAAGCTTTCTTT.

The chain carries TRBV7-3 and TRBJ2-1, with TRBD1 identical over 7 bases. CDR3 size: 13 residues. The germline V gene has CDR1 SGHTA and CDR2 FQGTGA. V was pared by 4 bases and J by 9 bases, with 6 bases of the junction left unmatched. The CDR3 sequence is CASSSARDSEQFF. CDR3 coding DNA: TGTGCCAGCAGCTCTGCTAGGGACAGTGAGCAGTTCTTC.

The rearrangement links TRBV19 to TRBJ2-5, with 7 bases that match TRBD2. CDR3 length: 14 amino acids. The ends lost 5 bases at V and 5 bases at J; junction bases unmatched: 8. Germline loops: CDR1 LNHDA, CDR2 SQIVND (reference sequence). CDR3 sequence (DNA): TGTGCCAGTAGTCTCCGTGGGGGGGAGGAGACCCAGTACTTC. It is translated as CASSLRGGEETQYF.

This clone occurred a few times. J is TRBJ1-5 and V is TRBV4-2, with D hard to call. V lost 1 base, J lost 4 bases, and 11 bases lay in between. There are 15 residues in the CDR3. Per germline, CDR1 LGHNA and CDR2 YNFKEQ. CDR3 loop: CASSQGGRTNQPQHF. In DNA, the CDR3 is TGTGCCAGCAGCCAAGGAGGCAGAACTAATCAGCCCCAGCATTTT.

CDR3 coding DNA: TGTGCCAGCAGTTTAAGGGGACTAAACACTGAAGCTTTCTTT. This gives the protein CASSLRGLNTEAFF. The chain employs TRBV28 and TRBJ1-1; D possibly corresponds to TRBD1 (5 bases). This CDR3 comprises 14 residues. The ends were cut back, 2 bases at V and 2 bases at J, with 9 bases in the middle. From germline, CDR1 is MDHEN and CDR2 SYDVKM. The full variable domain, its missing parts supplied by reference TRBV28 and TRBJ1-1, is DVKVTQSSRYLVKRTGEKVFLECVQDMDHENMFWYRQDPGLGLRLIYFSYDVKMKEKGDIPEGYSVSREKKERFSLILESASTNQTSMYLCASSLRGLNTEAFFGQGTRLTVV.

This clone has a single count. The V and J genes are TRBV5-6 and TRBJ1-4; D is unclear. The germline V gene has CDR1 SGHDT and CDR2 YYEEEE. Trimming took 5 bases from V and 0 from J, leaving 11 bases between them. There are 15 residues in the CDR3. CDR3 protein: CASSSQLTTNEKLFF. For the CDR3, the DNA is TGTGCCAGCAGTTCTCAACTTACAACTAATGAAAAACTGTTTTTT.